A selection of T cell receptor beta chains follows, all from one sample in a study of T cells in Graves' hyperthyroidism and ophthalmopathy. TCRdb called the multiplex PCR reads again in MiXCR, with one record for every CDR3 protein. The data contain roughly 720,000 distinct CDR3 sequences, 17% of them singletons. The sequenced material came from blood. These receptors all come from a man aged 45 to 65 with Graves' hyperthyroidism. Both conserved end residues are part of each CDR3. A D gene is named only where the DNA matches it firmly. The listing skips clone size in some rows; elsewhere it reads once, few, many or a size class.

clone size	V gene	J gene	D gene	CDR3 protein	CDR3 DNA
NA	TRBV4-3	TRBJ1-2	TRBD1	CASSRDRGANYGYTF	TGCGCCAGCAGCCGAGACAGGGGCGCTAACTATGGCTACACCTTC
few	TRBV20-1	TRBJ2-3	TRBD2	CSAARLAVTDTQYF	TGCAGTGCTGCCCGACTAGCGGTAACAGATACGCAGTATTTT
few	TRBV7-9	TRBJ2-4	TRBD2	CASSLVIAGENIQYF	TGTGCCAGCAGCTTGGTAATAGCGGGAGAAAACATTCAGTACTTC
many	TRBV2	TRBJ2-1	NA	CASSETSNEQFF	TGTGCCAGCAGCGAAACTAGCAATGAGCAGTTCTTC
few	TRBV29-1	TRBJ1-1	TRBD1	CSGWTGPGEAFF	TGCAGCGGATGGACAGGCCCAGGCGAAGCTTTCTTT
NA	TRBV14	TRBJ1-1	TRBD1	CASSQTGQANTEAFF	TGTGCCAGCAGCCAAACGGGACAGGCAAACACTGAAGCTTTCTTT
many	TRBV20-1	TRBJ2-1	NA	CSALGRSHNEQFF	TGCAGTGCTCTCGGACGATCCCACAATGAGCAGTTCTTC
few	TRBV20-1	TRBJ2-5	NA	CSANGQFQETQYF	TGCAGTGCGAACGGACAATTCCAAGAGACCCAGTACTTC
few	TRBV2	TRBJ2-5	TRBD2	CASSDFWTSGFQETQYF	TGTGCCAGCAGTGATTTCTGGACTAGCGGATTTCAAGAGACCCAGTACTTC
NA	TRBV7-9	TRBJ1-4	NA	CASSLPEEEKLFF	TGTGCCAGCAGCTTGCCCGAGGAGGAAAAACTGTTTTTT
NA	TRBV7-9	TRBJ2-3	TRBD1	CASSSPGTGRIIDTQYF	TGTGCCAGCAGCTCACCAGGGACAGGGAGAATTATAGATACGCAGTATTTT
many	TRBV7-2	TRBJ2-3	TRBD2	CASSYQGTSRRDTQYF	TGTGCCAGCAGCTACCAAGGGACTAGTCGAAGAGATACGCAGTATTTT
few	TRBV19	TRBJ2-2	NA	CASSNGGELFF	TGTGCCAGTAGTAATGGCGGGGAGCTGTTTTTT
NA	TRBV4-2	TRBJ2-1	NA	CASSQRWGFF	TGTGCCAGCAGCCAAAGATGGGGGTTCTTC
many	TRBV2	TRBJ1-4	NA	CAEGGGVGEKLFF	TGTGCCGAGGGCGGGGGTGTCGGTGAAAAACTGTTTTTT
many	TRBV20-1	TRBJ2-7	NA	CSARWMGGYEQYF	TGCAGTGCTCGTTGGATGGGGGGCTACGAGCAGTACTTC
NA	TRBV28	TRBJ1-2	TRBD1	CASSAPGTGSTNYGYTF	TGTGCCAGCAGTGCCCCCGGGACAGGGTCCACTAACTATGGCTACACCTTC
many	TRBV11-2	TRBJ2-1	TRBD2	CASSLAPREGRTEQFF	TGTGCCAGCAGCTTAGCGCCGCGGGAGGGCCGGACTGAGCAGTTCTTC
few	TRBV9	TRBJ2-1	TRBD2	CASSAGLAVSPSYNEQFF	TGTGCCAGCAGCGCCGGACTAGCGGTGTCCCCGTCCTACAATGAGCAGTTCTTC
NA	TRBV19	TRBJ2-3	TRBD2	CASSKTSVNRDTQYF	TGTGCCAGTAGTAAAACTAGCGTCAATAGGGATACGCAGTATTTT
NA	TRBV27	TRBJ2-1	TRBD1	CASSPPTGGLYNEQFF	TGTGCCAGCAGTCCTCCCACAGGGGGCCTATACAATGAGCAGTTCTTC
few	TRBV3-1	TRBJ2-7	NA	CASSLFMDSSYEQYF	TGTGCCAGCAGCCTTTTCATGGACAGCTCCTACGAGCAGTACTTC
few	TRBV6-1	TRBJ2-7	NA	CASSDHDTSYEQYF	TGTGCCAGCAGTGACCACGACACCTCCTACGAGCAGTACTTC
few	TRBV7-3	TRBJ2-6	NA	CAITGDGANVLTF	TGTGCCATCACGGGGGATGGGGCCAACGTCCTGACTTTC
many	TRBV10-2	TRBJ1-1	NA	CASKGRANTEAFF	TGCGCCAGCAAGGGCAGAGCGAACACTGAAGCTTTCTTT
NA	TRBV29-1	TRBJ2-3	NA	CSVPTPGARTDTQYF	TGCAGCGTCCCCACCCCCGGGGCGCGGACAGATACGCAGTATTTT
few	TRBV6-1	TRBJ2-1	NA	CASSESAGSPNEQFF	TGTGCCAGCAGTGAATCTGCGGGAAGCCCTAATGAGCAGTTCTTC